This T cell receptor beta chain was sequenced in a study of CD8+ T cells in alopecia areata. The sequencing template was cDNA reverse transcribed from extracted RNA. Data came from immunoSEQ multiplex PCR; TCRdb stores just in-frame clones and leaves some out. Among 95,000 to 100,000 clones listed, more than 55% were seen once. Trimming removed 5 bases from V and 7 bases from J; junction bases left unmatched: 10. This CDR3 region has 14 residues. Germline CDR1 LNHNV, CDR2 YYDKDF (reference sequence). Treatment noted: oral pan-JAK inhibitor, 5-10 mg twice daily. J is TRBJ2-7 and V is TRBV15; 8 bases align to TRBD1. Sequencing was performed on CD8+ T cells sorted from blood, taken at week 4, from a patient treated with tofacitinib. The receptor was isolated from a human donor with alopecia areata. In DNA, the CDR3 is TGTGCCACCAGCTTTGAACAGGGGGGAAGGGAGCAGTACTTC. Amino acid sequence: CATSFEQGGREQYF.